These 17 T cell receptor beta chains were sequenced from one sample in a study of T-cell reconstitution after alpha-beta-depleted transplantation in children. Unique molecular identifiers were used to barcode this TCRbeta library. Each CDR3 protein gets one entry after TCRdb re-called the PCR reads with MiXCR. The sample lists hundreds of thousands of distinct CDR3 sequences; under 20% were seen once. The material sequenced was PBMCs, mostly from graft donor cells, taken 360 days after TCRalphabeta/CD19-depleted stem cell transplant. These receptors came from a male patient under 18 who had a stem cell transplant for acute lymphoblastic leukemia, so the T cells may come from the graft donor.

This clonotype has only a few counts. The V call is TRBV4-1, the J call TRBJ2-7; D possibly corresponds to TRBD1 (5 bases). Germline V gene lookup returns CDR1 MGHRA and CDR2 YSYEKL. V was clipped by 3 bases and J by 3 bases, with 12 bases between them. The CDR3 consists of 14 residues. The CDR3 is CASSQVQGNYEQYF. For the CDR3, the DNA is TGCGCCAGCAGCCAGGTTCAGGGAAACTACGAGCAGTACTTC.

This chain links TRBV7-9 with TRBJ2-1, with D hard to call. The CDR3 spans 16 residues. In germline, CDR1 is SEHNR, CDR2 FQNEAQ (reference sequence). V shed 2 bases and J shed 8 bases, with 19 bases lying between them. The CDR3 DNA reads TGTGCCAGCAGCTTACTGCAGTGGAGCGCAATCGATGAGCAGTTCTTC. Translating gives CASSLLQWSAIDEQFF.

V and J are TRBV6-1 and TRBJ1-2; TRBD1 might be the D (5 bases). The CDR3 consists of 15 residues. Germline values: CDR1 MNHNS, CDR2 SASEGT. V shed 5 bases and J shed 8 bases, with 21 bases lying between them. Written as DNA, the CDR3 is TGTGCCAGCAGTCCGACGACAGACGGAATATCGGGCTACACCTTC. It encodes CASSPTTDGISGYTF.

The chain combines TRBV7-9 with TRBJ2-7; 7 nucleotides line up with TRBD2. The J segment lost 4 bases and the V segment lost 0 bases, leaving 6 bases of the junction unmatched. Germline V lookup: CDR1 SEHNR, CDR2 FQNEAQ (reference sequence). The CDR3 sequence is 15 residues long. CDR3 region: CASSLAYRGSYEQYF. The DNA of the CDR3 is TGTGCCAGCAGCTTAGCGTACCGCGGGAGTTACGAGCAGTACTTC.

This chain connects TRBV3-1 to TRBJ2-1, with 7 bases aligning to TRBD2. V lost 4 bases to trimming and J lost 4 bases; unmatched junction nucleotides: 10. Germline CDR1 LGHDT, CDR2 YNNKEL (reference sequence). This CDR3 has 16 residues. The DNA of the CDR3 is TGTGCCAGCAGCCCCTTAGCGGGCCCTCGGTACAATGAGCAGTTCTTC. Its protein product is CASSPLAGPRYNEQFF.

V is TRBV15 and J is TRBJ2-7, with TRBD2 matching over 11 bases. This CDR3 contains 20 residues. CDR1 is LNHNV, CDR2 YYDKDF, per germline (reference sequence). V lost 0 bases to trimming and J lost 3 bases; unmatched junction nucleotides: 16. The CDR3 nucleotides are TGTGCCACCAGCAGAGATCTCGGACTAGCGGGTGAGCGTAGTCTCTACGAGCAGTACTTC. This encodes CATSRDLGLAGERSLYEQYF.

The V gene is TRBV5-1, the J gene TRBJ1-4; D gene uncertain. Germline-derived CDR1 and CDR2 are SGHRS and YFSETQ. With 0 bases removed from V and 4 bases from J, the gap between germline ends came to 10 bases. This CDR3 spans 15 amino acids. DNA for the CDR3: TGCGCCAGCAGCTTGGGATCGATCGATAATGAAAAACTGTTTTTT. Protein: CASSLGSIDNEKLFF.

J is TRBJ2-7 and V is TRBV7-8, with a weak D call TRBD1 (6 bases). The V and J ends lost 4 bases and 3 bases respectively, with 19 bases between them. This CDR3 is built from 16 residues. Germline V gene lookup returns CDR1 SGHVS and CDR2 FQNEAQ. The chain's CDR3 is CASSSRTAPFYYEQYF. The CDR3 coding sequence is TGTGCCAGCAGCTCCCGGACAGCCCCGTTCTACTACGAGCAGTACTTC. The variable domain in full, completed from reference TRBV7-8 and TRBJ2-7, reads GAGVSQSPRYKVAKRGQDVALRCDPISGHVSLFWYQQALGQGPEFLTYFQNEAQLDKSGLPSDRFFAERPEGSVSTLKIQRTQQEDSAVYLCASSSRTAPFYYEQYFGPGTRLTVT.

This clonotype turned up a few times. CDR3 DNA: TGTGCCAGCAGATTCCCCCCCGGGACTAGCGGGAGTATCAACGAGCAGTACTTC. Encoded protein: CASRFPPGTSGSINEQYF. This chain links TRBV11-2 with TRBJ2-7; 14 bases are a match to TRBD2. The CDR3 length is 18 residues. V shed 6 bases, J shed 5 bases, and the junction held 15 bases outside the gene matches. Looked up from germline, CDR1 is SGHAT and CDR2 is FQNNGV. Drawing the rest from reference TRBV11-2 and TRBJ2-7, the complete variable domain is EAGVAQSPRYKIIEKRQSVAFWCNPISGHATLYWYQQILGQGPKLLIQFQNNGVVDDSQLPKDRFSAERLKGVDSTLKIQPAKLEDSAVYLCASRFPPGTSGSINEQYFGPGTRLTVT.

The J gene is TRBJ2-7, the V gene TRBV7-3; 10 bases fit TRBD2. The germline CDR1 and CDR2 sequences are SGHTA and FQGTGA. This CDR3 spans 15 amino acids. The trim removed 5 bases at V and 0 bases at J, leaving 4 bases unmatched. The CDR3, as DNA: TGTGCCAGCAGCAACGGACTAGCGGACTCCTACGAGCAGTACTTC. Translating it yields CASSNGLADSYEQYF.

There are a few counts of this clonotype. The chain joins TRBV12-3 or TRBV12-4 to TRBJ1-5; D is ambiguous. The V end was cut by 8 bases, the J end by 2 bases, with 16 bases between. The CDR3 length is 15 residues. Here the CDR3 DNA reads TGTGCCAGCCGGACCGCCGGTCGGGGCAATCAGCCCCAGCATTTT. Translation gives CASRTAGRGNQPQHF.

This clonotype showed up just a few times. The chain has TRBV2 and TRBJ2-1; 7 bases agree with TRBD1. Trimming took 3 bases from V and 5 from J; bases not matched to a gene: 4. Germline V gives CDR1 SNHLY, CDR2 FYNNEI. The CDR3 spans 14 residues. CDR3 sequence: CASSDGTEHNEQFF. CDR3 nucleotides: TGTGCCAGCAGTGACGGGACAGAACACAATGAGCAGTTCTTC.

This clonotype showed up just a few times. The chain is built from TRBV11-2 and TRBJ2-5, with D tentatively TRBD2 (5 bases). Looked up from germline, CDR1 is SGHAT and CDR2 is FQNNGV. Trimming took off 4 bases at V and 6 bases at J, with 18 bases between the two ends. The CDR3 spans 15 residues. CDR3 coding DNA: TGTGCCAGCAGCTCAGTCATACGTCCCGGGAAGACCCAGTACTTC. Protein: CASSSVIRPGKTQYF.

This clonotype came up a few times. The chain recombines TRBV20-1 with TRBJ1-1; weak D call: TRBD1 (6 bases). The germline V gene has CDR1 DFQATT and CDR2 SNEGSKA (reference sequence). This CDR3 has 15 residues. V was clipped by 6 bases and J by 1 base, with 18 bases between them. The CDR3 coding sequence is TGCAGTGCCATCAACTCGACAGGCCCGAACACTGAAGCTTTCTTT. This translates into CSAINSTGPNTEAFF.

V gene TRBV15 combines with J gene TRBJ2-3, with D unresolved. This CDR3 region has 16 residues. Trimming removed 0 bases from V and 4 bases from J, with 14 bases in between. CDR1 and CDR2 (germline): LNHNV, YYDKDF (reference sequence). As DNA, the CDR3 is TGTGCCACCAGCAGAGATCTCAATCGGGTCTCAGATACGCAGTATTTT. This encodes CATSRDLNRVSDTQYF.

For this clonotype: The junction and the germline gene differ at one end; a read error may be behind it. This chain joins TRBV4-1 and TRBJ2-7; no clear D gene. Germline lookup yields CDR1 MGHRA and CDR2 YSYEKL. The CDR3 has 14 amino acids. CDR3 coding DNA: TGCGCCGGCAGCCAAGAGTGGTCGGACTACGAGCAGTACTTC. Translation gives CAGSQEWSDYEQYF.

This clonotype was seen more than once but under ten times. The rearrangement uses TRBV7-8 and TRBJ1-1; the D gene is possibly TRBD1 (6 bases). The V gene lost 5 bases and the J gene lost 1 base, with 14 bases spanning the gap. Germline CDR1 SGHVS, CDR2 FQNEAQ. The CDR3 is 15 amino acids. As DNA, the CDR3 is TGTGCCAGCAGCCTCGCGACAGGCTCGAACACTGAAGCTTTCTTT. Translating it yields CASSLATGSNTEAFF.